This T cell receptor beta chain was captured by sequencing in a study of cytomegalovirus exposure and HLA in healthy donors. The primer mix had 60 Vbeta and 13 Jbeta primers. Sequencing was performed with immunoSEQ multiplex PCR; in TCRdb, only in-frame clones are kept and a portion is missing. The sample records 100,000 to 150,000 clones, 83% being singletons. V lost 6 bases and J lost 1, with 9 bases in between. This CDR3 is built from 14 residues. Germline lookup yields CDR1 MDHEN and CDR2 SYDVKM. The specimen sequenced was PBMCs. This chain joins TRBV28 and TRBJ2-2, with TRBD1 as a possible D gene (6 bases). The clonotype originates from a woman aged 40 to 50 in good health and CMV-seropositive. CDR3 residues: CASRRQENTGELFF. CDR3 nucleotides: TGTGCCAGCAGGCGACAGGAGAACACCGGGGAGCTGTTTTTT.